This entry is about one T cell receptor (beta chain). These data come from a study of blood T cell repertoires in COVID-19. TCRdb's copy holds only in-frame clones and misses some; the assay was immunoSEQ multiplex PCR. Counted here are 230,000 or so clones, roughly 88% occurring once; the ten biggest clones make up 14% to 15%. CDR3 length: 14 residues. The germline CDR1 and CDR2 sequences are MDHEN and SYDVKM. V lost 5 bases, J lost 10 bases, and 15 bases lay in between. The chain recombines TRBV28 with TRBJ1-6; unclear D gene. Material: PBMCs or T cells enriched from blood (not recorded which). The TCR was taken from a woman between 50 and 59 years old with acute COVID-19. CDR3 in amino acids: CASSQGRSYSPLHF. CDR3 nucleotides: TGTGCCAGCAGTCAAGGGAGATCTTACTCACCCCTCCACTTT.